The source of this TCR beta chain is a study of T cells in Graves' hyperthyroidism and ophthalmopathy. Study at large: Peripheral blood was secured at the point of initial diagnosis, before any treatment. Study-wide results and limits: A 13 V-J model separated ophthalmopathy from stable hyperthyroidism.

Authors of the study amplified TCR beta CDR3 regions from RNA transcripts. Researchers ran a first-round RT-PCR on the TCR CDR3 using the HTBI primer set. One entry per CDR3 protein, called by TCRdb with MiXCR from the multiplex PCR reads. The sample records 700,000 or so distinct CDR3 sequences, around 17% being singletons. Isolation of PBMCs was performed on roughly 9 ml fresh peripheral blood. As for this clonotype: The target antigen is unknown.

The sequencing input was blood. The clonotype comes from a man between 18 and 29 years old with Graves' hyperthyroidism.

CDR3 loop: CASSEVAGRGYTF. Here the CDR3 DNA reads TGTGCCAGCAGTGAGGTGGCGGGGCGCGGCTACACCTTC. The chain is built from TRBV25-1 and TRBJ1-2; perhaps TRBD1 as D (5 bases). CDR3 length: 13 residues. Trimming took 3 bases from V and 8 from J, leaving 13 bases between them. Per the germline V gene, CDR1 is MGHDK and CDR2 is SYGVNS.